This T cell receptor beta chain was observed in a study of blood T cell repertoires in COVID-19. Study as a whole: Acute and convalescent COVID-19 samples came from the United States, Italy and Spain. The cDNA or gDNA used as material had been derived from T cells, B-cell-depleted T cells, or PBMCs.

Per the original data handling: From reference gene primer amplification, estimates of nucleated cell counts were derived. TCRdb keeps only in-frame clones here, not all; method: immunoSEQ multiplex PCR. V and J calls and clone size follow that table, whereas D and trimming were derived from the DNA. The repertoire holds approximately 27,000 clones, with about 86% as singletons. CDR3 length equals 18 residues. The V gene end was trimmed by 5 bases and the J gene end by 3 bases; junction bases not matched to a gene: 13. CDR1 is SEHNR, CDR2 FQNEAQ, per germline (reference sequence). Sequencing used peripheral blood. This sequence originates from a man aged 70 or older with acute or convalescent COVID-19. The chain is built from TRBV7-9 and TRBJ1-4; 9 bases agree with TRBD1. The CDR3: CASSPPRDREAPNEKLFF. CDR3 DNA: TGTGCCAGCAGCCCCCCCCGGGACAGGGAGGCCCCTAATGAAAAACTGTTTTTT. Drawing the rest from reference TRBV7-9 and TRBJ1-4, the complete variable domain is DTGVSQNPRHKITKRGQNVTFRCDPISEHNRLYWYRQTLGQGPEFLTYFQNEAQLEKSRLLSDRFSAERPKGSFSTLEIQRTEQGDSAMYLCASSPPRDREAPNEKLFFGSGTQLSVL.